This T cell receptor beta chain was observed in a study of shared clonotypes between healthy human individuals. The study's findings and limits: Naive CD4 clonotypes were shared across several donors at approximately 5.3%.

Germline lookup yields CDR1 SGHTS and CDR2 YDEGEE. The V end lost 3 bases, the J end lost 0 bases, and 10 bases lay between the germline ends. The CDR3 extends over 15 amino acids. Clones were read by immunoSEQ multiplex PCR, and TCRdb kept only the in-frame ones, dropping some. Of roughly 600,000 clones listed, 95% to 98% are singletons. It was CD45RO-negative cells, positively selected for CCR7, that made up naive CD8 cells, with terminally differentiated effector memory CD45RA+ cells excluded. With respect to this clone: No antigen is known for it.

The sequenced material came from naive CD8+ T cells sorted from blood. The source of this sequence is a young man in good health. The gene calls are TRBV5-8 and TRBJ1-5; no clear D. Written as DNA, the CDR3 is TGTGCCAGCAGCTCGACATCTTATAGCAATCAGCCCCAGCATTTT. It encodes CASSSTSYSNQPQHF. Full variable domain (remainder filled in from reference TRBV5-8 and TRBJ1-5): EAGVTQSPTHLIKTRGQQATLRCSPISGHTSVYWYQQALGLGLQFLLWYDEGEERNRGNFPPRFSGRQFPNYSSELNVNALELEDSALYLCASSSTSYSNQPQHFGDGTRLSIL.